The 22 T cell receptor beta chains in this list originate from one sample, sequenced in a study of control samples from healthy donors and cancer patients (dated by TCRdb to about 2020). The library came from the immunoSEQ multiplex PCR assay. Entries here come from immuneACCESS through TCRdb and include only in-frame sequences with V and J called. Some clones fail to appear in such tables; in the studies checked, an unresolved V gene covers under half of the shortfall, and the cause of the remainder is unknown. Within this sample are about 130,000 clones, with 93% of them counted one time only. The ten largest clones represent approximately 1.7% of the sample. The sequencing sample was made of PBMCs. These receptors came from a man aged 45-60 years with head and neck cancer.

This chain connects TRBV7-3 to TRBJ2-7; 9 bases are shared with TRBD1. The V and J ends lost 4 bases and 6 bases, in that order; junction bases with no gene match: 1. The CDR3 loop spans 12 amino acids. Germline CDR1 is SGHTA and CDR2 is FQGTGA. Here the CDR3 reads CASSSDRGEQYF. The CDR3 nucleotides read TGTGCCAGCAGCTCGGACAGGGGCGAGCAGTACTTC.

This rearrangement joins TRBV18 to TRBJ2-2; 8 bases are shared with TRBD1. CDR3 size: 16 residues. The J segment lost 5 bases and the V segment lost 4 bases, leaving 9 bases of the junction unmatched. Germline assignment: CDR1 KGHSH and CDR2 LQKENI. This CDR3 reads CASSRTGTSQTGELFF. The CDR3 DNA is TGTGCCAGCTCACGGACAGGGACTTCTCAAACCGGGGAGCTGTTTTTT.

The genes are TRBV28 and TRBJ2-5; the match to TRBD2 covers 8 bases. Germline lookup yields CDR1 MDHEN and CDR2 SYDVKM. This CDR3 region has 15 residues. J lost 6 bases, V lost 5 bases, and 11 bases had no gene match. CDR3 coding DNA: TGTGCCAGCAGTCTATCCTCGGGGGGGGTCCAGACCCAGTACTTC. It encodes CASSLSSGGVQTQYF.

The chain links TRBV24-1 to TRBJ2-3; D might be TRBD2 (5 bases). The length of the CDR3 is 15 residues. Germline lookup yields CDR1 KGHDR and CDR2 SFDVKD. V was cut by 4 bases and J by 3 bases, with 13 bases left in between. The CDR3 is CATSDPSERTDTQYF. CDR3 bases: TGTGCCACCAGTGACCCCAGTGAGCGGACAGATACGCAGTATTTT.

The gene calls are TRBV18 and TRBJ1-3; perhaps TRBD1 as D (6 bases). This CDR3 is built from 16 residues. CDR1 is KGHSH, CDR2 LQKENI, per germline. With 3 bases removed from V and 6 bases from J, the gap between germline ends came to 18 bases. The CDR3 nucleotides read TGTGCCAGCTCACCTCTTACCGGGACATCTACAAACACCATATATTTT. Translated, it gives CASSPLTGTSTNTIYF.

The J gene is TRBJ2-3, the V gene TRBV2; D remains unclear. CDR3 length: 11 amino acids. CDR1 and CDR2 (germline): SNHLY, FYNNEI. Deletions cut 5 bases from V and 6 bases from J, with 6 bases between. CDR3 DNA sequence: TGTGCCAGCAGTCTCCGGGATACGCAGTATTTT. Translating gives CASSLRDTQYF.

This chain uses TRBV5-1 with TRBJ2-3, with 13 bases identical to TRBD2. CDR1 and CDR2 from the germline V gene are SGHRS and YFSETQ. The CDR3 totals 15 residues. The junction had 4 bases not matched to a gene; V was cut back by 6 bases and J by 3 bases. The CDR3 bases are TGCGCCAGCAATCTACTAGCGGGGGGGACAGATACGCAGTATTTT. Translation gives CASNLLAGGTDTQYF.

The chain couples TRBV4-3 to TRBJ1-5; the D gene is possibly TRBD1 (5 bases). Per the germline V gene, CDR1 is LGHNA and CDR2 is YSLEER. V dropped 4 bases and J dropped 7 bases, with 17 bases sitting between them. CDR3 size: 15 residues. The CDR3 coding sequence is TGCGCCAGCAGCCCAGGGTACCAAGCTCAGCAGCCCCAGCATTTT. Amino acids: CASSPGYQAQQPQHF.

This clone was recorded only once. The chain employs TRBV10-3 and TRBJ2-3; maybe TRBD2 (7 bases). The CDR3 loop spans 12 amino acids. V lost 2 bases and J lost 10, with 10 bases in between. Germline assignment: CDR1 ENHRY and CDR2 SYGVKD. The CDR3 nucleotides are TGTGCCATCAGTGAGAAGGGGGGGCCGCAGTATTTT. As protein: CAISEKGGPQYF.

The J gene is TRBJ2-2, the V gene TRBV4-2, with 8 bases identical to TRBD1. CDR1 and CDR2 (germline): LGHNA, YNFKEQ. The CDR3 has 16 residues. Trimming at V came to 1 base and at J to 4 bases, leaving 5 bases not matched to a gene. The CDR3 loop is CASSQGGQGLTGELFF. The CDR3 DNA reads TGTGCCAGCAGCCAAGGCGGACAGGGCCTCACCGGGGAGCTGTTTTTT.

The chain employs TRBV6-4 and TRBJ2-5; a possible D gene is TRBD1 (6 bases). V was cut by 0 bases and J by 7 bases, with 12 bases left in between. CDR3 length equals 14 residues. Germline V CDR1 and CDR2: MRHNA, SNTAGT. CDR3 coding DNA: TGTGCCAGCAGTGACTCACCAGGGGTTGGGACCCAGTACTTC. Its translation is CASSDSPGVGTQYF.

The rearrangement uses TRBV18 and TRBJ2-7; no clear D gene. Trimming took 2 bases from V and 6 from J, leaving 8 bases between them. The germline V gene encodes CDR1 KGHSH and CDR2 LQKENI. CDR3 length equals 12 residues. The CDR3 region has the DNA TGTGCCAGCTCACCAGCTGGTGTCGAGCAGTACTTC. Amino acids: CASSPAGVEQYF.

This clone was picked up a small number of times. The gene calls are TRBV5-8 and TRBJ1-1; D uncertain. The ends were cut back, 1 base at V and 1 base at J, with 5 bases in the middle. The CDR3 consists of 13 residues. Germline CDR1 is SGHTS and CDR2 is YDEGEE. The DNA for the CDR3 is TGTGCCAGCAGCTTGAGTTGGAACACTGAAGCTTTCTTT. The encoded protein is CASSLSWNTEAFF.

This clone was seen once. This chain joins TRBV9 and TRBJ2-1, with TRBD1 as a possible D gene (5 bases). V was trimmed by 3 bases and J by 4 bases, leaving 17 bases between them. Germline CDR1 is SGDLS and CDR2 is YYNGEE. The CDR3 is 16 amino acids. Here the CDR3 reads CASSAHARGPYNEQFF. The CDR3 DNA is TGTGCCAGCAGCGCCCATGCTAGGGGTCCTTACAATGAGCAGTTCTTC.

The chain joins TRBV11-3 to TRBJ2-7; D remains unclear. CDR1 is SGHNT and CDR2 is YENEEA in the germline V gene. Trimming pared 0 bases from V and 6 bases from J, leaving 21 bases between. CDR3 length: 17 residues. CDR3 sequence reads: CASSLEGRQVGNPEQYF. DNA for the CDR3: TGTGCCAGCAGCTTAGAAGGTAGGCAGGTCGGCAATCCCGAGCAGTACTTC.

This chain uses TRBV7-9 with TRBJ1-1; a weak D match, TRBD1 (6 bases). This CDR3 region has 13 residues. Trimming took off 5 bases at V and 5 bases at J, with 12 bases between the two ends. Germline V gives CDR1 SEHNR, CDR2 FQNEAQ (reference sequence). CDR3 nucleotides: TGTGCCAGCAGCCCACAGGGAATGACTGAAGCTTTCTTT. Its translation: CASSPQGMTEAFF. Variable domain in full (rest from reference TRBV7-9 and TRBJ1-1): DTGVSQNPRHKITKRGQNVTFRCDPISEHNRLYWYRQTLGQGPEFLTYFQNEAQLEKSRLLSDRFSAERPKGSFSTLEIQRTEQGDSAMYLCASSPQGMTEAFFGQGTRLTVV.

The DNA of the CDR3 is TGTGCCAGCAGTAGACCGGGACAGGGGGTAACTGAAGCTTTCTTT. Translating gives CASSRPGQGVTEAFF. V gene TRBV28 combines with J gene TRBJ1-1, with 11 positions matching TRBD1. After removal of 5 bases from V and 5 bases from J, the junction contained 7 bases not matched to a gene. Germline CDR1 is MDHEN and CDR2 is SYDVKM. The length of the CDR3 is 15 residues.

This clone was detected a few times. V and J are TRBV19 and TRBJ1-1, with D perhaps TRBD1 (5 bases). Trimming left V 3 bases short and J 3 bases short, with 11 bases between. CDR3 length equals 14 residues. CDR1 is LNHDA and CDR2 is SQIVND in the germline V gene (reference sequence). The CDR3 is CASSMYGGDTEAFF. In DNA form, the CDR3 reads TGTGCCAGTAGTATGTATGGAGGGGACACTGAAGCTTTCTTT.

This clone was seen just once. The chain recombines TRBV19 with TRBJ1-5; D may be TRBD1 (6 bases). Trimming shortened V by 3 bases and J by 2 bases, and 14 bases separated the two germline ends. The CDR3 contains 16 residues. CDR1 is LNHDA, CDR2 SQIVND, per germline (reference sequence). CDR3 protein: CASSMSRGYGNQPQHF. The DNA for the CDR3 is TGTGCCAGTAGTATGAGCAGGGGCTACGGCAATCAGCCCCAGCATTTT.

The genes are TRBV29-1 and TRBJ1-2; D possibly corresponds to TRBD1 (6 bases). There are 13 residues in the CDR3. Germline V CDR1 and CDR2: SQVTM, ANQGSEA. Trimming removed 0 bases at V and 6 bases at J, with 11 bases between. The CDR3 DNA reads as TGCAGCGTTGAAGACCCAGGGGATGATGGCTACACCTTC. Amino acid sequence: CSVEDPGDDGYTF.

The genes are TRBV6-5 and TRBJ2-3, with 9 bases that match TRBD1. CDR1 MNHEY and CDR2 SVGAGI come from the germline V gene. The CDR3 is 15 residues long. Germline trimming cut 6 bases from V and 4 bases from J; bases unmatched to any gene: 8. The CDR3 reads CASSRTGGRADTQYF. Here the CDR3 DNA reads TGTGCCAGCAGCCGTACAGGGGGCAGGGCAGATACGCAGTATTTT.

This clone was seen a single time. The J gene is TRBJ2-5, the V gene TRBV7-3; TRBD2 agrees at 9 bases. V trimming: 3 bases; J trimming: 3 bases; junction bases outside the gene matches: 5. The CDR3 covers 15 residues. The germline gives CDR1 SGHTA, CDR2 FQGTGA. The DNA of the CDR3 is TGTGCCAGCAGCTTGGCTAGCGGGGAAAAAGAGACCCAGTACTTC. Encoded protein: CASSLASGEKETQYF.